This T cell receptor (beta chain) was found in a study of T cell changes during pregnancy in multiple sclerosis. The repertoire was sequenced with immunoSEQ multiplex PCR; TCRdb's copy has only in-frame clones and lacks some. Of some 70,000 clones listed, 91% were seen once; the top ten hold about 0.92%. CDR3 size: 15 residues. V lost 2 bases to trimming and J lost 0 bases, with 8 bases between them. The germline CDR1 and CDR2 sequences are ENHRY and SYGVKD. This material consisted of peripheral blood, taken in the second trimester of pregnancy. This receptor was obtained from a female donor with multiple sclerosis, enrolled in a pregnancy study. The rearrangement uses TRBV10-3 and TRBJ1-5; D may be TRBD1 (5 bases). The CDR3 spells CAISEGAGSNQPQHF. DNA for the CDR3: TGTGCCATCAGTGAGGGGGCCGGTAGCAATCAGCCCCAGCATTTT.